These 6 T cell receptor beta chains originate from one sample sequenced in a study of cytomegalovirus exposure and HLA in healthy donors (dated 2017 in TCRdb). The library was produced with the immunoSEQ multiplex PCR assay. A mixture of 60 forward primers for TCR Vbeta segments and 13 reverse primers for TCR Jbeta segments was used in the multiplex PCR. The source is immuneACCESS, and TCRdb retained only in-frame sequences with V and J called. Part of the clones is not carried over; for the studies checked, unresolved V genes explain less than half of this, and the remainder is unexplained. Across this sample there are 95,000 to 150,000 clones, with over 70% seen only once. The ten biggest clones cover 4% of the sample. Source material: PBMCs. The receptors stem from a man in his late teens or twenties in good health and CMV-seropositive.

The V gene is TRBV30, the J gene TRBJ2-7, with 7 bases fitting TRBD2. Trimming at V came to 4 bases and at J to 9 bases, leaving 12 bases not matched to a gene. The CDR3 is 13 amino acids. CDR1 is GTSNPN, CDR2 SVGIG, per germline (reference sequence). The CDR3 sequence is CAWKGTTVSGQYF. CDR3 bases: TGTGCCTGGAAAGGGACTACCGTGTCGGGGCAGTACTTC.

The rearrangement links TRBV11-2 to TRBJ2-7, with D unresolved. The CDR3 extends over 13 amino acids. Germline V gene sequence: CDR1 SGHAT, CDR2 FQNNGV. Trimming left V 0 bases short and J 3 bases short, with 6 bases between. CDR3 in DNA: TGTGCCAGCAGCTTAGATCTTAGCTACGAGCAGTACTTC. Translation: CASSLDLSYEQYF.

The rearrangement links TRBV2 to TRBJ2-2; the D gene is possibly TRBD1 (5 bases). CDR3 size: 13 residues. V was pared by 3 bases and J by 6 bases, with 8 bases between. In germline, CDR1 is SNHLY, CDR2 FYNNEI. The CDR3 sequence is CASSETVSGELFF. In DNA form, the CDR3 reads TGTGCCAGCAGTGAGACAGTCTCCGGGGAGCTGTTTTTT.

The table lists this clone with a few counts. The junction departs from the called germline gene at one end, perhaps through a read error. The CDR3 DNA reads as TGCAGCGCTGAACAGGCTAAGGGAGACACGCAGTATTTT. This sequence encodes CSAEQAKGDTQYF. The V and J genes are TRBV29-1 and TRBJ2-3; D may be TRBD1 or TRBD2 (5 bases each). This CDR3 is built from 13 residues. Looked up from germline, CDR1 is SQVTM and CDR2 is ANQGSEA.

This rearrangement joins TRBV7-8 to TRBJ2-1, with 7 bases fitting TRBD2. Germline V CDR1 and CDR2: SGHVS, FQNEAQ. V was pared by 0 bases and J by 5 bases, with 4 bases of the junction left unmatched. The CDR3 extends over 15 amino acids. The CDR3 sequence is CASSLALGGNNEQFF. The CDR3 coding sequence is TGTGCCAGCAGCTTAGCGCTCGGGGGGAACAATGAGCAGTTCTTC.

The chain is built from TRBV11-3 and TRBJ2-1, with D possibly matching TRBD2 (6 bases). The CDR3 is 15 residues long. Trimming left V 2 bases short and J 0 bases short, with 8 bases between. Germline V lookup: CDR1 SGHNT, CDR2 YENEEA. The DNA for the CDR3 is TGTGCCAGCAGCTTATACGGGAGCTCCTACAATGAGCAGTTCTTC. It specifies CASSLYGSSYNEQFF.